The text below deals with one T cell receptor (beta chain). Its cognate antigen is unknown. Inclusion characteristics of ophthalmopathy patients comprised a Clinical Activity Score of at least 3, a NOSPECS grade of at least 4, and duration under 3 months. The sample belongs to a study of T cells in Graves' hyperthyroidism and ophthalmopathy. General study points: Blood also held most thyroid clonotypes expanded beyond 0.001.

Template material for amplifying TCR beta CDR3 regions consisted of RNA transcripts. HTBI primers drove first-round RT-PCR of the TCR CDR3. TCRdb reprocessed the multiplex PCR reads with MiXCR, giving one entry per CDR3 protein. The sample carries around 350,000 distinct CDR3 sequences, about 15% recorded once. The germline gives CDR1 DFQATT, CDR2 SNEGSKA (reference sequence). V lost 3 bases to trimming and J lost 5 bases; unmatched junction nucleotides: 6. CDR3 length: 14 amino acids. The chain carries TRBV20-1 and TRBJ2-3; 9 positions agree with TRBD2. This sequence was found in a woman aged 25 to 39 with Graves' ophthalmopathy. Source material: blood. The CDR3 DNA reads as TGCAGTGCTAGGGGAGGCGGGGGGGAAGATACGCAGTATTTT. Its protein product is CSARGGGGEDTQYF.